A single sample is the source of the 7 T cell receptor beta chains below, sequenced in a study of early T cells in non-severe SARS-CoV-2 infection. One entry per CDR3 protein results from TCRdb running MiXCR on the 5' RACE reads. The sample has around 30,000 distinct CDR3 sequences, 5% to 6% seen once; the top ten hold 6% to 7.5%. Sequenced sample: whole blood. Receptors were obtained from an adult who was a healthcare worker with PCR-confirmed SARS-CoV-2 infection or an uninfected control (not recorded which).

This clonotype was picked up many times. The chain combines TRBV2 with TRBJ1-1; 7 nucleotides agree with TRBD1. Germline values: CDR1 SNHLY, CDR2 FYNNEI. Germline trimming cut 4 bases from V and 5 bases from J; bases unmatched to any gene: 7. The CDR3 has 14 residues. The CDR3 sequence: CASSVTGWATEAFF. In DNA form, the CDR3 reads TGTGCCAGCAGTGTGACAGGGTGGGCGACTGAAGCTTTCTTT.

This clonotype showed up many times. V is TRBV11-3 and J is TRBJ1-5; no clear D. The length of the CDR3 is 15 residues. The V and J ends lost 1 base and 7 bases respectively, with 14 bases between them. The V gene's germline CDR1 is SGHNT and CDR2 YENEEA. CDR3 sequence: CASSLGAWLGQPQHF. The DNA for the CDR3 is TGTGCCAGCAGCTTAGGGGCCTGGTTGGGGCAGCCCCAGCATTTT.

This clonotype was detected many times. The chain recombines TRBV11-2 with TRBJ2-5; D uncertain. Trimming took 5 bases from V and 5 from J, leaving 18 bases between them. Looked up from germline, CDR1 is SGHAT and CDR2 is FQNNGV. The CDR3 extends over 15 amino acids. CDR3 in amino acids: CASSAFGLTWETQYF. The CDR3 nucleotides are TGTGCCAGCAGCGCCTTCGGGCTCACCTGGGAGACCCAGTACTTC. The full variable domain, in which reference TRBV11-2 and TRBJ2-5 provide the parts outside the CDR3, is EAGVAQSPRYKIIEKRQSVAFWCNPISGHATLYWYQQILGQGPKLLIQFQNNGVVDDSQLPKDRFSAERLKGVDSTLKIQPAKLEDSAVYLCASSAFGLTWETQYFGPGTRLLVL.

This clonotype was detected many times. This sequence joins TRBV7-3 and TRBJ2-3; D tentatively reads TRBD1 or TRBD2 (5 bases each). This CDR3 has 15 amino acids. V dropped 6 bases and J dropped 2 bases, with 15 bases sitting between them. Germline CDR1 is SGHTA and CDR2 is FQGTGA. The CDR3 is CASSEWGMITDTQYF. CDR3 nucleotides: TGTGCCAGCAGTGAGTGGGGGATGATCACAGATACGCAGTATTTT.

There are many counts of this clonotype. The chain carries TRBV11-2 and TRBJ2-7, with D perhaps matching TRBD2 (7 bases). The V gene lost 5 bases and the J gene lost 11 bases, with 19 bases spanning the gap. There are 13 residues in the CDR3. Per the germline V gene, CDR1 is SGHAT and CDR2 is FQNNGV. The CDR3 here is CASSRRGADPEYF. The CDR3 nucleotides read TGTGCCAGCAGCCGTCGGGGGGCGGACCCCGAGTACTTC.

The chain combines TRBV6-2 or TRBV6-3 with TRBJ2-7; 10 positions agree with TRBD1. V shed 5 bases, J shed 4 bases, and the junction held 8 bases outside the gene matches. Per the germline V gene, CDR1 is MNHEY and CDR2 is SVGEGT. CDR3 length: 15 amino acids. Here the CDR3 reads CASSPRTGGDYEQYF. In DNA, the CDR3 is TGTGCCAGCAGTCCTCGGACAGGGGGTGATTACGAGCAGTACTTC.

The chain recombines TRBV6-2 or TRBV6-3 with TRBJ2-2; the D call may be TRBD1 or TRBD2 (7 bases each). The germline CDR1 and CDR2 sequences are MNHEY and SVGEGT. Trimming removed 6 bases at V and 6 bases at J, with 23 bases between. CDR3 length: 17 amino acids. The CDR3 loop is CASSYPRQGGSPGELFF. The CDR3 nucleotides are TGTGCCAGCAGCTACCCCCGACAGGGAGGGTCCCCCGGGGAGCTGTTTTTT.